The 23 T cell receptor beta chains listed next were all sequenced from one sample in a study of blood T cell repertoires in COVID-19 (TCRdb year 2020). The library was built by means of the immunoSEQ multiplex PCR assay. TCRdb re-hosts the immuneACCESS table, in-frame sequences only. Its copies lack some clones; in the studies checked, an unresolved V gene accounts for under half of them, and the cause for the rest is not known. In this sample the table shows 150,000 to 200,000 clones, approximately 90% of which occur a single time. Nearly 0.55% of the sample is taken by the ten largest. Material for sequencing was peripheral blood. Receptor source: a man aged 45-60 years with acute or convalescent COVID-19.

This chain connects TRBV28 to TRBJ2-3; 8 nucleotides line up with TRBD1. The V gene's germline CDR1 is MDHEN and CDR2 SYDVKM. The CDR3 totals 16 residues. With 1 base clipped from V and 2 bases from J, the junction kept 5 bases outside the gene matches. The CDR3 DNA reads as TGTGCCAGCAGTTTATTCGGACAGGGCCTCACAGATACGCAGTATTTT. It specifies CASSLFGQGLTDTQYF.

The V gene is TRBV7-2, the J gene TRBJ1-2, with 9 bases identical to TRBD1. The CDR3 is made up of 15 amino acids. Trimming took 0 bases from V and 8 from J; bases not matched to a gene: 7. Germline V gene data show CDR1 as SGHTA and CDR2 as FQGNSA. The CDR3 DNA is TGTGCCAGCAGCTTAGCTGGGACAGGGCGACAGGGCTACACCTTC. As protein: CASSLAGTGRQGYTF.

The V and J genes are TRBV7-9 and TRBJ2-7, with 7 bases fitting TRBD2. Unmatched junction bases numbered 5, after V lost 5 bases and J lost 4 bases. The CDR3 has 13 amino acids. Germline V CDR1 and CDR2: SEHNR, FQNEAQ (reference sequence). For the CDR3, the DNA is TGTGCCAGCAGCCCGGGACTATATTACGAGCAGTACGTC. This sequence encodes CASSPGLYYEQYV.

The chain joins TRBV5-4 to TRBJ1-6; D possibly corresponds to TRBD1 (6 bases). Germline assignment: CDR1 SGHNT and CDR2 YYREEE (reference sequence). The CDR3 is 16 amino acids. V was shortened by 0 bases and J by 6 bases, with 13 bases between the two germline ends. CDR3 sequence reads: CASSLASGAGNSPLHF. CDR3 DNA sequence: TGTGCCAGCAGCTTGGCCTCAGGGGCAGGTAATTCACCCCTCCACTTT. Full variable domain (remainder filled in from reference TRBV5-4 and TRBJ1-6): ETGVTQSPTHLIKTRGQQVTLRCSSQSGHNTVSWYQQALGQGPQFIFQYYREEENGRGNFPPRFSGLQFPNYSSELNVNALELDDSALYLCASSLASGAGNSPLHFGNGTRLTVT.

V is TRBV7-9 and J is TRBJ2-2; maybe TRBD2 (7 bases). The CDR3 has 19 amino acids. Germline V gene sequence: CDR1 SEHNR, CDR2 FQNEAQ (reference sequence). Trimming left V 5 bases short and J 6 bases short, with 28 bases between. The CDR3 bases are TGTGCCAGCAGCCATGCCCCGAGGGGGGGCAGATTGAGGGCCGGGGAGCTGTTTTTT. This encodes CASSHAPRGGRLRAGELFF. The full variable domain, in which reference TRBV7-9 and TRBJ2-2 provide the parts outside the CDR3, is DTGVSQNPRHKITKRGQNVTFRCDPISEHNRLYWYRQTLGQGPEFLTYFQNEAQLEKSRLLSDRFSAERPKGSFSTLEIQRTEQGDSAMYLCASSHAPRGGRLRAGELFFGEGSRLTVL.

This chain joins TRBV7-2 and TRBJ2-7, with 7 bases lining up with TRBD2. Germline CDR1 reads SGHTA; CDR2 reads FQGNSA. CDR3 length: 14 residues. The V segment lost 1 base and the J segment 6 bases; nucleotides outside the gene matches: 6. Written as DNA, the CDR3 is TGTGCCAGCAGCTTAGTCGGCGGGAGTACCGAGCAGTACTTC. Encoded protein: CASSLVGGSTEQYF.

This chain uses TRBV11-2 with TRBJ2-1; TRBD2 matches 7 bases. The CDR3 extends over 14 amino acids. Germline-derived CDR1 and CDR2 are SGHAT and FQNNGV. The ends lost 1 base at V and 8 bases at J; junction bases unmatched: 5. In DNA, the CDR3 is TGTGCCAGCAGCTTAGTCGCGGGGAGGGATGAGCAGTTCTTC. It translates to CASSLVAGRDEQFF.

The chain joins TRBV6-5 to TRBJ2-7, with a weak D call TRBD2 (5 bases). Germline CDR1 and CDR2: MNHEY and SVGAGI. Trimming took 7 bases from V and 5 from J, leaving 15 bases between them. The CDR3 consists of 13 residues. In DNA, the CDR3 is TGTGCCAGCATCCCGAGGGCACGGGACGAGCAGTACTTC. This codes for CASIPRARDEQYF.

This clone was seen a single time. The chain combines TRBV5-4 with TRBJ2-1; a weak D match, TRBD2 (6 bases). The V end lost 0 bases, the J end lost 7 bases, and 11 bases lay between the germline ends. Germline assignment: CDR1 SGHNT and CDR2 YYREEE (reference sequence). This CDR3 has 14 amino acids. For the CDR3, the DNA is TGTGCCAGCAGCTTGGTCGGAGGGCGAAATGAGCAGTTCTTC. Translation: CASSLVGGRNEQFF.

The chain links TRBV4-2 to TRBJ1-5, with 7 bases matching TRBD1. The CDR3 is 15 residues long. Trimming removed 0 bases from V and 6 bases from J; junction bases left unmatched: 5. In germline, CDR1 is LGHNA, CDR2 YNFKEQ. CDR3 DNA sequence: TGTGCCAGCAGCCAAGAATACAGGGGCAGTCAGCCCCAGCATTTT. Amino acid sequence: CASSQEYRGSQPQHF.

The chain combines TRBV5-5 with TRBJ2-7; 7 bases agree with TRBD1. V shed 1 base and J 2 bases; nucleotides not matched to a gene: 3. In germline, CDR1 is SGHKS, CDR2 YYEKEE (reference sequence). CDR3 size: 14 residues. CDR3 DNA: TGTGCCAGCAGCTTGTGGGACAGTACCTACGAGCAGTACTTC. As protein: CASSLWDSTYEQYF.

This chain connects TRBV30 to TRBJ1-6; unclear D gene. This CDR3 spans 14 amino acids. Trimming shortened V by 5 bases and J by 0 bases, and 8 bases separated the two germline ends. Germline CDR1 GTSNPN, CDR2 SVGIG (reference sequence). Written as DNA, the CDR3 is TGTGCCTGGTCCGGGAGCTCCTATAATTCACCCCTCCACTTT. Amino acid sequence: CAWSGSSYNSPLHF.

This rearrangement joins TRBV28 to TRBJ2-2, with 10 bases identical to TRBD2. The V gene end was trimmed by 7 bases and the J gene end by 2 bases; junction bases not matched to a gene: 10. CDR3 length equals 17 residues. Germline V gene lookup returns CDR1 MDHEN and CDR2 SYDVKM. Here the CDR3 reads CASTKGGTSENTGELFF. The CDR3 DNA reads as TGTGCCAGCACTAAGGGAGGGACTAGCGAAAACACCGGGGAGCTGTTTTTT.

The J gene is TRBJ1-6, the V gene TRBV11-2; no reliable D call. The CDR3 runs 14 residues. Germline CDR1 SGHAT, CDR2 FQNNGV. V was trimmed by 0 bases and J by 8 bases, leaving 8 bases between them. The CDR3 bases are TGTGCCAGCAGCTTAGATAGAGGTGATTCACCCCTCCACTTT. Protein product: CASSLDRGDSPLHF.

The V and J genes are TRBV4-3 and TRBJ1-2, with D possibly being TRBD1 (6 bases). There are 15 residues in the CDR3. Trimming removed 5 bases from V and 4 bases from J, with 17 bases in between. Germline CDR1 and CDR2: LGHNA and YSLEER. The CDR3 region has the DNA TGCGCCAGCAGCACCGGGGGGCCAGTCTCCTATGGCTACACCTTC. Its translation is CASSTGGPVSYGYTF.

The CDR3, as DNA: TGTGCCAGAAGTGTTGAGTACGGTTATCAGCCCCAGCATTTT. Amino acid sequence: CARSVEYGYQPQHF. This chain links TRBV7-5 with TRBJ1-5. TRBV7-5 is designated a pseudogene. The CDR3 runs 14 residues.

The DNA for the CDR3 is TGTGCCAGCAGCTTGACTGGGGGCTTCTCCTACGAGCAGTACGTC. The encoded protein is CASSLTGGFSYEQYV. This sequence joins TRBV5-5 and TRBJ2-7; tentatively, D is TRBD1 (6 bases). CDR3 length: 15 amino acids. The V gene's germline CDR1 is SGHKS and CDR2 YYEKEE (reference sequence). The ends were cut back, 1 base at V and 0 bases at J, with 11 bases in the middle.

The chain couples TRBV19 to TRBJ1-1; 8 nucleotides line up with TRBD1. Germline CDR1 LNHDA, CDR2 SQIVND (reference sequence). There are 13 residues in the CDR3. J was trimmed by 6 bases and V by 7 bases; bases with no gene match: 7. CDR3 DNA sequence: TGTGCCAGTAAAGGACAGGGTATCTCTGAAGCTTTCTTT. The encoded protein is CASKGQGISEAFF.

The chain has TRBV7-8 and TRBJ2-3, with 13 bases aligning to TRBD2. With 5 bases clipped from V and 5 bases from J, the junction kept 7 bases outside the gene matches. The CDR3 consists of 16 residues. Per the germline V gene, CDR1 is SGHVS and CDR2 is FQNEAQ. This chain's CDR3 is CASSTTSGGAEDTQYF. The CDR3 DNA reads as TGTGCCAGCAGCACAACTAGCGGGGGGGCAGAAGATACGCAGTATTTT.

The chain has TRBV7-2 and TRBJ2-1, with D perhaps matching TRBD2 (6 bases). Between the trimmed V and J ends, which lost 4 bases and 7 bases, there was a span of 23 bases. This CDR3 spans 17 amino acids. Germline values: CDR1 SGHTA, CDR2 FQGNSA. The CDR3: CASSSTGGWDPDNEQFF. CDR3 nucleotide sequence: TGTGCCAGCAGCTCTACTGGGGGGTGGGATCCGGATAATGAGCAGTTCTTC.

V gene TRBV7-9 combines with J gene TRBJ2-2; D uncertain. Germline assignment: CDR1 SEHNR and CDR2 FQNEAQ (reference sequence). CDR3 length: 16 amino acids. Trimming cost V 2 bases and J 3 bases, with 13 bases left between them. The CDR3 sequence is CASSLITAIHTGELFF. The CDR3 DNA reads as TGTGCCAGCAGCTTAATAACAGCTATTCACACCGGGGAGCTGTTTTTT.

The CDR3 loop is CASSVSAGDTGELFF. CDR3 bases: TGTGCCAGCAGCGTTTCCGCGGGGGACACCGGGGAGCTGTTTTTT. The V gene is TRBV9, the J gene TRBJ2-2; 7 bases match TRBD2. V shed 2 bases, J shed 3 bases, and the junction held 4 bases outside the gene matches. The germline gives CDR1 SGDLS, CDR2 YYNGEE. The CDR3 runs to 15 residues.

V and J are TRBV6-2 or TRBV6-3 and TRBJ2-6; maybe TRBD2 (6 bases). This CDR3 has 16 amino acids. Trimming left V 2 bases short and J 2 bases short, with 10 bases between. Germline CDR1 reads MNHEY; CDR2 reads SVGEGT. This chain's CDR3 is CASSYHTGAGANVLTF. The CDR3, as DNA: TGTGCCAGCAGTTACCACACGGGGGCTGGGGCCAACGTCCTGACTTTC.